These 29 T cell receptor beta chains originate from one sample sequenced in a study of cytomegalovirus exposure and HLA in healthy donors. Here immunoSEQ multiplex PCR was the method, and the copy in TCRdb shows in-frame clones only, minus some. The sample has hundreds of thousands of clones, 75% to 90% seen once. The sample comprised PBMCs. These TCRs come from a young woman in good health and CMV-seronegative.

In regard to this clone: As the CDR3 is not closed by the conserved phenylalanine or tryptophan, this likely results from a read error. It is unclear where the CDR3 begins or ends on the DNA, so no DNA is shown, and the CDR3 is as TCRdb lists it. V gene TRBV23-1 combines with J gene TRBJ2-3; the table gives TRBD2 as D, unverified against the DNA. TRBV23-1 is sorted into the ORF group, with uncertain function. The CDR3 is made up of 10 amino acids, end residues included. The CDR3 sequence: CASSQSGTRG.

The chain is built from TRBV2 and TRBJ1-2; 7 bases align to TRBD1. V lost 2 bases, J lost 4 bases, and 10 bases stayed unmatched. The CDR3 totals 16 residues. Per germline, CDR1 SNHLY and CDR2 FYNNEI. The DNA of the CDR3 is TGTGCCAGCAGTGAAACAAGGGGGCAGGGGCTCTATGGCTACACCTTC. Its translation is CASSETRGQGLYGYTF.

The chain uses TRBV27 and TRBJ2-7; D is ambiguous. The CDR3 totals 15 residues. Trimming took off 8 bases at V and 2 bases at J, with 19 bases between the two ends. Germline values: CDR1 MNHEY, CDR2 SMNVEV (reference sequence). The CDR3 coding sequence is TGTGCCAGCTCAAGAGTCTACAGCTCCCCCTACGAGCAGTACTTC. It yields the protein CASSRVYSSPYEQYF.

The chain uses TRBV6-5 and TRBJ2-1, with D maybe TRBD2 (5 bases). The CDR3 extends over 14 amino acids. V lost 7 bases to trimming and J lost 0 bases, with 10 bases between them. Germline assignment: CDR1 MNHEY and CDR2 SVGAGI. CDR3 sequence reads: CASTRRGSYNEQFF. CDR3 bases: TGTGCCAGCACCCGTCGGGGCTCCTACAATGAGCAGTTCTTC.

The rearrangement links TRBV6-5 to TRBJ1-5; no reliable D call. CDR1 and CDR2 (germline): MNHEY, SVGAGI. V shed 2 bases and J shed 5 bases, with 7 bases lying between them. The CDR3 sequence is 13 residues long. The CDR3 loop is CASSYRRDQPQHF. Here the CDR3 DNA reads TGTGCCAGCAGTTACAGGAGGGATCAGCCCCAGCATTTT.

V and J are TRBV7-9 and TRBJ2-7; D ambiguous. Germline V gene sequence: CDR1 SEHNR, CDR2 FQNEAQ (reference sequence). The CDR3 covers 13 residues. Trimming removed 3 bases from V and 2 bases from J, with 8 bases in between. For the CDR3, the DNA is TGTGCCAGCAGCTTCGGCAGGACCTACGAGCAGTACTTC. Its protein is CASSFGRTYEQYF.

In this sample, this clone turned up once. The chain recombines TRBV14 with TRBJ2-1, with a possible D match to TRBD2 (5 bases). V lost 1 base to trimming and J lost 0 bases, with 13 bases between them. This CDR3 region has 17 residues. Germline CDR1 and CDR2: SGHDN and FVKESK. As DNA, the CDR3 is TGTGCCAGCAGCCAAGTAGGTGCCGCGGGCTCCTACAATGAGCAGTTCTTC. Translation: CASSQVGAAGSYNEQFF.

The sample holds a few counts of this clone. V and J are TRBV7-9 and TRBJ2-3, with a weak D call TRBD1 (6 bases). Trimming pared 4 bases from V and 2 bases from J, leaving 10 bases between. The CDR3 consists of 14 residues. CDR1 and CDR2 (germline): SEHNR, FQNEAQ (reference sequence). CDR3 in DNA: TGTGCCAGCAGCTCCGACAGGATCACAGATACGCAGTATTTT. Translating it yields CASSSDRITDTQYF. The entire variable domain, with the rest obtained from reference TRBV7-9 and TRBJ2-3, is as follows: DTGVSQNPRHKITKRGQNVTFRCDPISEHNRLYWYRQTLGQGPEFLTYFQNEAQLEKSRLLSDRFSAERPKGSFSTLEIQRTEQGDSAMYLCASSSDRITDTQYFGPGTRLTVL.

The rearrangement links TRBV19 to TRBJ2-7; 9 bases are shared with TRBD1. Trimming took 4 bases from V and 4 from J; bases not matched to a gene: 2. The CDR3 has 13 amino acids. Germline V lookup: CDR1 LNHDA, CDR2 SQIVND (reference sequence). The CDR3 loop is CASSRTGEYEQYF. The CDR3 nucleotides read TGTGCCAGTAGTAGGACAGGGGAGTACGAGCAGTACTTC.

The chain employs TRBV27 and TRBJ2-6, with 7 bases that match TRBD1. Germline CDR1 is MNHEY and CDR2 is SMNVEV (reference sequence). The trim removed 8 bases at V and 1 base at J, leaving 5 bases unmatched. The CDR3 totals 15 residues. CDR3 coding DNA: TGTGCCAGCCGGGACAGAACGTCTGGGGCCAACGTCCTGACTTTC. Amino acids: CASRDRTSGANVLTF.

The chain couples TRBV20-1 to TRBJ2-7; a possible D gene is TRBD1 (6 bases). CDR3 length equals 11 residues. CDR1 is DFQATT, CDR2 SNEGSKA, per germline (reference sequence). Trimming took 6 bases from V and 1 from J, leaving 7 bases between them. CDR3: CSAQGSYEQYF. CDR3 in DNA: TGCAGTGCCCAGGGGTCCTACGAGCAGTACTTC.

The chain combines TRBV28 with TRBJ2-7; 7 bases line up with TRBD1. Germline-derived CDR1 and CDR2 are MDHEN and SYDVKM. The CDR3 runs to 13 residues. J was trimmed by 2 bases and V by 6 bases; bases with no gene match: 4. The CDR3 spells CASRSDRPYEQYF. The DNA for the CDR3 is TGTGCCAGCAGGTCGGACAGGCCCTACGAGCAGTACTTC.

This chain joins TRBV5-6 and TRBJ2-7; 11 nucleotides line up with TRBD1. With 4 bases clipped from V and 0 bases from J, the junction kept 3 bases outside the gene matches. In germline, CDR1 is SGHDT, CDR2 YYEEEE. CDR3 length equals 15 residues. In DNA, the CDR3 is TGTGCCAGCAGCGGGACAGGGGGGACCTCCTACGAGCAGTACTTC. Its protein product is CASSGTGGTSYEQYF.

The rearrangement uses TRBV5-1 and TRBJ2-2; a weak D match, TRBD2 (5 bases). V was trimmed by 6 bases and J by 2 bases, leaving 23 bases between them. Germline CDR1 is SGHRS and CDR2 is YFSETQ. The CDR3 runs to 18 residues. The CDR3 here is CASTKEAATSLNTGELFF. The CDR3 coding sequence is TGCGCCAGCACCAAGGAGGCCGCAACTTCCCTAAACACCGGGGAGCTGTTTTTT.

This chain uses TRBV5-1 with TRBJ2-1; 7 bases fit TRBD1. Germline assignment: CDR1 SGHRS and CDR2 YFSETQ. This CDR3 has 15 residues. V lost 2 bases to trimming and J lost 2 bases; unmatched junction nucleotides: 4. The CDR3 region has the DNA TGCGCCAGCAGCTTCCAGGGGGTCCCCTACAATGAGCAGTTCTTC. Its translation is CASSFQGVPYNEQFF.

The chain couples TRBV30 to TRBJ1-3; D is unresolved. This CDR3 contains 13 residues. Trimming pared 0 bases from V and 9 bases from J, leaving 12 bases between. CDR1 GTSNPN and CDR2 SVGIG come from the germline V gene (reference sequence). Written as DNA, the CDR3 is TGTGCCTGGAGTGTAGACGGGAGAGGCACCATATATTTT. Its translation: CAWSVDGRGTIYF.

This chain uses TRBV6-5 with TRBJ2-7; 9 nucleotides align to TRBD1. This CDR3 comprises 16 residues. CDR1 is MNHEY and CDR2 is SVGAGI in the germline V gene. V lost 2 bases to trimming and J lost 2 bases; unmatched junction nucleotides: 7. CDR3 protein: CASSYNRDRAPYEQYF. DNA of the CDR3: TGTGCCAGCAGTTACAACCGGGACAGGGCCCCCTACGAGCAGTACTTC.

The table lists this clone with a count of one. The genes are TRBV2 and TRBJ1-1; D is possibly TRBD1 (6 bases). The CDR3 extends over 14 amino acids. The ends were cut back, 4 bases at V and 6 bases at J, with 15 bases in the middle. Germline lookup yields CDR1 SNHLY and CDR2 FYNNEI. The CDR3 DNA reads TGTGCCAGCAGTGGTGTCCGTGGACAGCCTGAAGCTTTCTTT. This gives the protein CASSGVRGQPEAFF.

This chain uses TRBV19 with TRBJ1-3, with D unclear. V lost 8 bases and J 6 bases, leaving 17 bases between the germline ends. Looked up from germline, CDR1 is LNHDA and CDR2 is SQIVND (reference sequence). This CDR3 comprises 14 residues. Here the CDR3 reads CASGSGRRKNTIYF. In nucleotides, the CDR3 is TGTGCCAGTGGGTCCGGGAGGAGGAAAAACACCATATATTTT.

The J gene is TRBJ2-1, the V gene TRBV7-9, with a tentative D call TRBD2 (5 bases). The CDR3 extends over 12 amino acids. The germline V and J ends were trimmed by 5 bases and 7 bases, with 9 bases remaining between them. CDR1 is SEHNR and CDR2 is FQNEAQ in the germline V gene (reference sequence). CDR3 DNA: TGTGCCAGCAGCCATGGGAGAAATGAGCAGTTCTTC. Its protein is CASSHGRNEQFF.

V is TRBV6-6 and J is TRBJ1-2, with 7 bases lining up with TRBD1. CDR3 length: 12 residues. The trim removed 6 bases at V and 8 bases at J, leaving 6 bases unmatched. Germline CDR1 and CDR2: MNHNY and SVGAGI (reference sequence). In DNA, the CDR3 is TGTGCCAGCAGGCGACAGGGTGGAGGCTACACCTTC. Amino acid sequence: CASRRQGGGYTF.

The chain recombines TRBV2 with TRBJ1-2; TRBD1 is a possible D gene (5 bases). Germline V gives CDR1 SNHLY, CDR2 FYNNEI. Trimming took off 8 bases at V and 2 bases at J, with 12 bases between the two ends. This CDR3 contains 13 residues. The chain's CDR3 is CASPTGENYGYTF. In nucleotides, the CDR3 is TGTGCCAGCCCCACGGGGGAGAACTATGGCTACACCTTC.

The chain joins TRBV28 to TRBJ1-2; TRBD1 aligns across 8 bases. The CDR3 consists of 13 residues. Trimming removed 10 bases from V and 2 bases from J; junction bases left unmatched: 6. From germline, CDR1 is MDHEN and CDR2 SYDVKM. For the CDR3, the DNA is TGTGCCACCGAAAGACAGGGGAACTATGGCTACACCTTC. Its translation is CATERQGNYGYTF.

The chain joins TRBV25-1 to TRBJ1-2, with D uncertain. V lost 0 bases, J lost 4 bases, and 6 bases lay in between. The CDR3 spans 13 residues. The germline V gene has CDR1 MGHDK and CDR2 SYGVNS. DNA of the CDR3: TGTGCCAGCAGTGAATACCCTACCTATGGCTACACCTTC. Its protein is CASSEYPTYGYTF.

V and J are TRBV4-1 and TRBJ2-7, with 9 bases aligning to TRBD1. V lost 2 bases, J lost 2 bases, and 10 bases stayed unmatched. The CDR3 length is 17 residues. The V gene's germline CDR1 is MGHRA and CDR2 YSYEKL. For the CDR3, the DNA is TGCGCCAGCAGCCAAATCCAGACAGGGGGGGTTGCCTACGAGCAGTACTTC. Protein sequence: CASSQIQTGGVAYEQYF.

In DNA, the CDR3 is TGTGCCAGCAGCTTCAGACTAGCCCTCAGCACAGATACGCAGTATTTT. Residues: CASSFRLALSTDTQYF. The chain links TRBV9 to TRBJ2-3, with TRBD2 matching 7 bases. V gave up 4 bases and J gave up 0 bases; unmatched junction bases: 8. CDR3 length equals 16 residues. Germline CDR1 SGDLS, CDR2 YYNGEE.

This clone has just one count. The chain combines TRBV27 with TRBJ2-1; D is undetermined. The germline V and J ends were trimmed by 1 base and 2 bases, with 9 bases remaining between them. The germline gives CDR1 MNHEY, CDR2 SMNVEV (reference sequence). There are 15 residues in the CDR3. CDR3 nucleotides: TGTGCCAGCAGTTTATTCGGTCTAGCCTACAATGAGCAGTTCTTC. It codes for CASSLFGLAYNEQFF.

The chain couples TRBV7-8 to TRBJ1-5; D gene ambiguous. Per germline, CDR1 SGHVS and CDR2 FQNEAQ. Trimming took off 5 bases at V and 0 bases at J, with 14 bases between the two ends. This CDR3 spans 16 amino acids. This CDR3 is CASSPTGPYSNQPQHF. DNA of the CDR3: TGTGCCAGCAGCCCCACGGGTCCCTATAGCAATCAGCCCCAGCATTTT.

This chain joins TRBV5-4 and TRBJ1-1; unclear D gene. V was clipped by 4 bases and J by 2 bases, with 12 bases between them. This CDR3 is 14 amino acids long. Germline CDR1 is SGHNT and CDR2 is YYREEE (reference sequence). In DNA form, the CDR3 reads TGTGCCAGCAGCCAAGAGGCATCCAACACTGAAGCTTTCTTT. The encoded protein is CASSQEASNTEAFF. Full variable domain (rest looked up from reference TRBV5-4 and TRBJ1-1): ETGVTQSPTHLIKTRGQQVTLRCSSQSGHNTVSWYQQALGQGPQFIFQYYREEENGRGNFPPRFSGLQFPNYSSELNVNALELDDSALYLCASSQEASNTEAFFGQGTRLTVV.